Below, 30 T cell receptor beta chains from the same sample are listed, as sequenced in a study of T cells after yellow fever vaccination. A single record per CDR3 protein comes from TCRdb applying MiXCR to the 5' RACE reads. The sample holds under 550,000 distinct CDR3 sequences, 21% seen once. The sample in question was PBMCs, obtained less than 25 days after the first yellow fever vaccination. These receptors came from a man in his late teens or twenties who received the YFV17D yellow fever vaccine.

In its sample, this clonotype was seen a few times. V usage is TRBV18 and J usage is TRBJ1-6; D may be TRBD1 (6 bases). Trimming stripped 6 bases from V and 10 bases from J, with 16 bases between. CDR3 length: 14 amino acids. CDR1 and CDR2 (germline): KGHSH, LQKENI. CDR3: CASSLTGPRSPLHF. The CDR3 region has the DNA TGTGCCAGCTCCTTAACAGGGCCCCGGTCACCCCTCCACTTT.

This chain joins TRBV29-1 and TRBJ1-5; D may be TRBD1 (6 bases). CDR3 length: 12 residues. In germline, CDR1 is SQVTM, CDR2 ANQGSEA. The CDR3 here is CGGGSGNQPQHF. The CDR3 DNA reads as TGCGGAGGGGGGAGTGGCAATCAGCCCCAGCATTTT.

The chain carries TRBV5-8 and TRBJ2-3; 11 bases agree with TRBD2. The J segment lost 0 bases and the V segment lost 2 bases, leaving 5 bases of the junction unmatched. This CDR3 comprises 17 residues. Germline CDR1 SGHTS, CDR2 YDEGEE. The CDR3 nucleotides read TGTGCCAGCAGCTTCCCTAGCGGGGGGCACAGCACAGATACGCAGTATTTT. Translation gives CASSFPSGGHSTDTQYF.

This clonotype has only a few counts. The genes are TRBV12-3 or TRBV12-4 and TRBJ1-1; D unclear. Trimming took 6 bases from V and 4 from J, leaving 15 bases between them. The CDR3 loop spans 14 amino acids. In DNA form, the CDR3 reads TGTGCCAGCAGGCCCTCGGGGTCCCCCACTGAAGCTTTCTTT. It yields the protein CASRPSGSPTEAFF.

The gene calls are TRBV7-2 and TRBJ2-1; perhaps TRBD1 as D (5 bases). The CDR3 length is 15 residues. Trimming pared 2 bases from V and 8 bases from J, leaving 16 bases between. In germline, CDR1 is SGHTA, CDR2 FQGNSA. CDR3 protein: CASSLYRQGGHEQFF. The CDR3 region has the DNA TGTGCCAGCAGCTTATATAGGCAGGGTGGTCATGAGCAGTTCTTC.

The table lists this clonotype with many counts. DNA of the CDR3: TGTGCCAGCAGTAAGGGGGGGAGCTCCTACGAGCAGTACTTC. Translated, it gives CASSKGGSSYEQYF. The V call is TRBV12-3 or TRBV12-4, the J call TRBJ2-7; the D gene is possibly TRBD2 (7 bases). V was trimmed by 5 bases and J by 0 bases, leaving 11 bases between them. This CDR3 is 14 amino acids long.

This clonotype was observed a handful of times. The J gene is TRBJ1-1, the V gene TRBV27; D unresolved. The germline V and J ends were trimmed by 2 bases and 10 bases, with 14 bases remaining between them. This CDR3 is 13 amino acids long. CDR1 and CDR2 from the germline V gene are MNHEY and SMNVEV (reference sequence). The CDR3 DNA follows: TGTGCCAGCAGTTTACTCTCGGGAGAAAGAGCTTTCTTT. Translating it yields CASSLLSGERAFF.

The genes are TRBV7-9 and TRBJ1-2; tentatively, D is TRBD1 (5 bases). This CDR3 is built from 13 residues. The germline V gene encodes CDR1 SEHNR and CDR2 FQNEAQ (reference sequence). With 8 bases removed from V and 2 bases from J, the gap between germline ends came to 12 bases. The CDR3 region has the DNA TGTGCCAGCGCCACAGGAACGAACTATGGCTACACCTTC. It translates to CASATGTNYGYTF.

The chain combines TRBV9 with TRBJ2-1, with 11 nucleotides matching TRBD2. J was trimmed by 3 bases and V by 4 bases; bases with no gene match: 3. This CDR3 has 15 amino acids. Germline loops: CDR1 SGDLS, CDR2 YYNGEE. The DNA of the CDR3 is TGTGCCAGCAGCTTCACTAGCGGGAGCTACAATGAGCAGTTCTTC. The encoded protein is CASSFTSGSYNEQFF.

The chain is built from TRBV20-1 and TRBJ2-5; D possibly uses TRBD1 or TRBD2 (6 bases each). Between the trimmed V and J ends, which lost 3 bases and 5 bases, there was a span of 22 bases. CDR3 size: 16 residues. Germline V gene data show CDR1 as DFQATT and CDR2 as SNEGSKA (reference sequence). The CDR3 nucleotides read TGCAGTGCTAGTCCCGGTCAGGGGAGGATAAGGGAGACCCAGTACTTC. Encoded protein: CSASPGQGRIRETQYF.

This clonotype was seen only a few times. The chain's CDR3 is CASSQQVGDTEAFF. DNA of the CDR3: TGTGCCAGCAGCCAACAGGTGGGCGACACTGAAGCTTTCTTT. V and J are TRBV14 and TRBJ1-1; D is unresolved. The length of the CDR3 is 14 residues. The V end was cut by 2 bases, the J end by 3 bases, with 10 bases between. Germline assignment: CDR1 SGHDN and CDR2 FVKESK.

The V call is TRBV7-9, the J call TRBJ2-5; 9 bases line up with TRBD2. V shed 0 bases, J shed 4 bases, and the junction held 9 bases outside the gene matches. The CDR3 has 17 residues. Germline V gene data show CDR1 as SEHNR and CDR2 as FQNEAQ (reference sequence). The CDR3 DNA is TGTGCCAGCAGCTTAGCCTCCGGGACTAGCAACCGAGAGACCCAGTACTTC. Its protein product is CASSLASGTSNRETQYF.

This clonotype was detected only a few times. The chain uses TRBV18 and TRBJ2-5; D is uncertain. The length of the CDR3 is 12 residues. Trimming left V 2 bases short and J 5 bases short, with 6 bases between. Per germline, CDR1 KGHSH and CDR2 LQKENI. This chain's CDR3 is CASSPGMETQYF. CDR3 in DNA: TGTGCCAGCTCACCAGGGATGGAGACCCAGTACTTC.

This clonotype was recorded a few times. The gene calls are TRBV4-3 and TRBJ1-4; D not resolved. The V end lost 4 bases, the J end lost 3 bases, and 9 bases lay between the germline ends. This CDR3 contains 14 residues. Germline-derived CDR1 and CDR2 are LGHNA and YSLEER. CDR3 loop: CASSRQQSNEKLFF. The CDR3, as DNA: TGCGCCAGCAGCCGGCAGCAGTCTAATGAAAAACTGTTTTTT.

This clonotype has a handful of counts. The rearrangement uses TRBV12-3 or TRBV12-4 and TRBJ1-4; D possibly corresponds to TRBD1 (5 bases). V lost 4 bases to trimming and J lost 2 bases, with 11 bases between them. The CDR3 loop spans 15 amino acids. The CDR3 DNA follows: TGTGCCAGCAGTTACTCAGGGAAGACTAATGAAAAACTGTTTTTT. Protein: CASSYSGKTNEKLFF.

This clonotype was recorded a few times. V is TRBV4-3 and J is TRBJ2-5, with a tentative D call TRBD1 (6 bases). This CDR3 is 15 amino acids long. Germline values: CDR1 LGHNA, CDR2 YSLEER. Between the trimmed V and J ends, which lost 3 bases and 3 bases, there was a span of 14 bases. The CDR3 region has the DNA TGCGCCAGCAGCCAGTCGGGACAAGTGGAAGAGACCCAGTACTTC. Its translation is CASSQSGQVEETQYF.

This clonotype was counted between two and nine times. V and J are TRBV12-3 or TRBV12-4 and TRBJ1-1, with D maybe TRBD1 (5 bases). V lost 3 bases, J lost 6 bases, and 11 bases lay in between. The CDR3 covers 13 residues. This chain's CDR3 is CASSLKWGSEAFF. The CDR3 DNA reads as TGTGCCAGCAGTTTGAAGTGGGGCTCTGAAGCTTTCTTT.

This chain joins TRBV12-5 and TRBJ1-1, with D unresolved. The CDR3 runs 16 residues. CDR1 is LGHNT and CDR2 is FRNRAP in the germline V gene. V lost 1 base and J lost 0, with 12 bases in between. CDR3 bases: TGTGCTAGTGGTTTGGCGGTCTCTGTGGTGAACACTGAAGCTTTCTTT. Translated, it gives CASGLAVSVVNTEAFF.

This rearrangement joins TRBV5-1 to TRBJ2-1; possible D gene TRBD2, 5 bases. The V end lost 5 bases, the J end lost 9 bases, and 9 bases lay between the germline ends. CDR1 is SGHRS, CDR2 YFSETQ, per germline. This CDR3 has 11 residues. CDR3 in DNA: TGCGCCAGCAGTTCGGAGGTTGAGCAGTTCTTC. Protein sequence: CASSSEVEQFF.

In this sample, this clonotype turned up a few times. The V call is TRBV10-3, the J call TRBJ2-1, with TRBD1 matching over 8 bases. After removal of 8 bases from V and 0 bases from J, the junction contained 12 bases not matched to a gene. The CDR3 is made up of 17 amino acids. Germline assignment: CDR1 ENHRY and CDR2 SYGVKD. CDR3 protein: CAISMELTGVSYNEQFF. CDR3 bases: TGTGCCATCTCGATGGAACTGACAGGGGTCTCCTACAATGAGCAGTTCTTC.

The chain has TRBV9 and TRBJ2-2, with 12 positions matching TRBD2. Germline V gives CDR1 SGDLS, CDR2 YYNGEE. Trimming at V came to 0 bases and at J to 2 bases, leaving 5 bases not matched to a gene. The CDR3 loop spans 18 amino acids. As DNA, the CDR3 is TGTGCCAGCAGCGTAGATGCTAGCGGGGGGGCCAACACCGGGGAGCTGTTTTTT. Translating it yields CASSVDASGGANTGELFF.

This clonotype turned up a few times. The gene calls are TRBV6-2 or TRBV6-3 and TRBJ2-7; D is ambiguous. The CDR3 has 16 amino acids. Trimming took 5 bases from V and 0 from J, leaving 17 bases between them. CDR1 MNHEY and CDR2 SVGEGT come from the germline V gene. As DNA, the CDR3 is TGTGCCAGCAGTGAGTGGAGTACTCTCAGCTCCTACGAGCAGTACGTC. Protein sequence: CASSEWSTLSSYEQYV.

The chain is built from TRBV19 and TRBJ1-1, with D possibly being TRBD1 (5 bases). Germline CDR1 is LNHDA and CDR2 is SQIVND (reference sequence). The ends were cut back, 5 bases at V and 0 bases at J, with 10 bases in the middle. The CDR3 is 14 residues long. The CDR3 sequence: CASSLQALNTEAFF. In DNA form, the CDR3 reads TGTGCCAGTAGTTTACAGGCGCTGAACACTGAAGCTTTCTTT.

This chain links TRBV20-1 with TRBJ2-1, with 11 nucleotides matching TRBD2. The CDR3 sequence is 13 residues long. V lost 4 bases, J lost 12 bases, and 8 bases stayed unmatched. Germline assignment: CDR1 DFQATT and CDR2 SNEGSKA (reference sequence). CDR3 residues: CSATGTSGKGQFF. CDR3 sequence (DNA): TGCAGTGCTACCGGGACTAGCGGTAAAGGGCAGTTCTTC.

In its sample, this clonotype was seen many times. The gene calls are TRBV5-1 and TRBJ2-3, with D hard to call. The V gene lost 0 bases and the J gene lost 6 bases, with 8 bases spanning the gap. The germline CDR1 and CDR2 sequences are SGHRS and YFSETQ. The CDR3 covers 13 residues. CDR3 amino acids: CASSLDGSDTQYF. The CDR3, as DNA: TGCGCCAGCAGCTTGGACGGGTCGGATACGCAGTATTTT.

The chain is built from TRBV7-9 and TRBJ1-2, with a tentative D call TRBD1 (6 bases). The germline V gene has CDR1 SEHNR and CDR2 FQNEAQ (reference sequence). CDR3 size: 16 residues. V was cut by 1 base and J by 0 bases, with 12 bases left in between. Here the CDR3 reads CASSLGMDSPNYGYTF. In nucleotides, the CDR3 is TGTGCCAGCAGCTTAGGGATGGACAGTCCTAACTATGGCTACACCTTC.

The table lists this clonotype with a few counts. J is TRBJ1-2 and V is TRBV5-1; D is perhaps TRBD1 (5 bases). This CDR3 has 11 amino acids. Per germline, CDR1 SGHRS and CDR2 YFSETQ. V was trimmed by 2 bases and J by 8 bases, leaving 7 bases between them. The CDR3 nucleotides are TGCGCCAGCAGCTTTGCAGGGGGCTACACCTTC. It codes for CASSFAGGYTF.

The chain is built from TRBV7-3 and TRBJ1-2; perhaps TRBD1 as D (6 bases). The CDR3 is 13 amino acids. Trimming pared 5 bases from V and 8 bases from J, leaving 15 bases between. Looked up from germline, CDR1 is SGHTA and CDR2 is FQGTGA. The CDR3 protein is CASSLPGGRGYTF. The CDR3 nucleotides are TGTGCCAGCAGCCTTCCGGGGGGGCGAGGCTACACCTTC.

The chain carries TRBV6-1 and TRBJ2-3; 7 bases align to TRBD1. Trimming at V came to 4 bases and at J to 1 base, leaving 5 bases not matched to a gene. Germline CDR1 reads MNHNS; CDR2 reads SASEGT. This CDR3 contains 15 residues. CDR3 sequence: CASSVTGLGTDTQYF. The DNA of the CDR3 is TGTGCCAGCAGTGTGACAGGGTTGGGCACAGATACGCAGTATTTT.

The chain joins TRBV19 to TRBJ2-3; 8 positions match TRBD2. The V gene's germline CDR1 is LNHDA and CDR2 SQIVND (reference sequence). V dropped 5 bases and J dropped 1; count of bases not matched to a gene: 8. The CDR3 runs to 16 residues. CDR3 nucleotides: TGTGCCAGTAGTCCCCGGGGTAGCGGGGGCACAGATACGCAGTATTTT. The encoded protein is CASSPRGSGGTDTQYF.